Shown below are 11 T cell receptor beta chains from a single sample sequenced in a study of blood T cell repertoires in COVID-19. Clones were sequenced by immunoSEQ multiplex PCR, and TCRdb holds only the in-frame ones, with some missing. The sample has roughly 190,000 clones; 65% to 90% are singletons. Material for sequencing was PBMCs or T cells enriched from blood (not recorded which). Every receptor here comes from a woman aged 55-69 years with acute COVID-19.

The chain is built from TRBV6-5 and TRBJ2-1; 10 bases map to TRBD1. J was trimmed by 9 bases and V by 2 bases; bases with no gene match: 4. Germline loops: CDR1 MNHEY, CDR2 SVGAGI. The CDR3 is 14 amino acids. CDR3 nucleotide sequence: TGTGCCAGCAGTTACCGGGGACAGGGGAGTGAGCAGTTCTTC. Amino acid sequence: CASSYRGQGSEQFF.

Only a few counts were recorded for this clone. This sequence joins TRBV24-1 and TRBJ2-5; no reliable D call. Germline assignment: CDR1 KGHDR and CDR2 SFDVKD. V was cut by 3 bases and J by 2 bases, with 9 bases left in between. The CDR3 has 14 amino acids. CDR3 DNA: TGTGCCACCAGTGATGTTGGCGGACAAGAGACCCAGTACTTC. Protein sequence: CATSDVGGQETQYF.

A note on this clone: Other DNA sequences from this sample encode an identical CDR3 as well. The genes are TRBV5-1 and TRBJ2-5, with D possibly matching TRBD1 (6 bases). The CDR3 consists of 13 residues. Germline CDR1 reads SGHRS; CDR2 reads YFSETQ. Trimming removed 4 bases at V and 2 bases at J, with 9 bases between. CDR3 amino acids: CASSEDSQETQYF. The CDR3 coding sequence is TGCGCCAGCAGCGAGGACAGTCAAGAGACCCAGTACTTC.

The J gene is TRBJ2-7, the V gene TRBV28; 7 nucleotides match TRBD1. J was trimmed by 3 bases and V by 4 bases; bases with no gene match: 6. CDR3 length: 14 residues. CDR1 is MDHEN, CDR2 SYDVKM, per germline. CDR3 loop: CASSSGTDRYEQYV. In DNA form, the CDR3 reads TGTGCCAGCAGTTCGGGGACAGATCGCTACGAGCAGTACGTC.

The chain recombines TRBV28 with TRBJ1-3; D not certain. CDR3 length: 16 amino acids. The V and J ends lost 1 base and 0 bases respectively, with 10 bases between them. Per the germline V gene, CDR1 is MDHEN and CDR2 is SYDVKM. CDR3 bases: TGTGCCAGCAGTTTATACGGGAAAAACTCTGGAAACACCATATATTTT. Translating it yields CASSLYGKNSGNTIYF.

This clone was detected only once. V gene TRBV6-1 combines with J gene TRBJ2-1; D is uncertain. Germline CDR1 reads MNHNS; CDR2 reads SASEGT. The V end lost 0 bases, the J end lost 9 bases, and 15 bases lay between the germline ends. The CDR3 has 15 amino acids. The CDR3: CASSEAPGLGGEQFF. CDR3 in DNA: TGTGCCAGCAGTGAAGCGCCGGGTCTCGGCGGTGAGCAGTTCTTC.

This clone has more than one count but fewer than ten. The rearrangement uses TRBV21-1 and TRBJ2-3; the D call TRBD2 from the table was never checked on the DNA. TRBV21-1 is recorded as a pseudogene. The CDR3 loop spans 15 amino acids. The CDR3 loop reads CASSMPGLGGDTQYF. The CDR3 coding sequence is TGTGCCAGCAGCATGCCGGGACTAGGCGGAGATACGCAGTATTTT.

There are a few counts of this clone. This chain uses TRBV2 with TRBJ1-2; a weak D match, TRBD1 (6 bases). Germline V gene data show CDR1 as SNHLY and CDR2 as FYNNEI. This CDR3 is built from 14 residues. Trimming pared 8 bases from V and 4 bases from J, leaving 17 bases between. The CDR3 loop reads CASGETGNGYGYTF. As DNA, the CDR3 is TGTGCCAGCGGGGAAACAGGGAACGGCTATGGCTACACCTTC.

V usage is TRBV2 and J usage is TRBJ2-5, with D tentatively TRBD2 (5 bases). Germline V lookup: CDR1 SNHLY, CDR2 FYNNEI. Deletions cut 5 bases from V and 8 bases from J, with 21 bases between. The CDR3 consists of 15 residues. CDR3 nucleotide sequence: TGTGCCAGCAGTTGGAGCGGCCCCCCGAAGGGAACCCAGTACTTC. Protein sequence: CASSWSGPPKGTQYF.

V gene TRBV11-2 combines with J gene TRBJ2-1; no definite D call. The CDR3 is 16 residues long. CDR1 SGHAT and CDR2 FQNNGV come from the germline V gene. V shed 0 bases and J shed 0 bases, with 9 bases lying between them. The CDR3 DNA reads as TGTGCCAGCAGCTTAGAACCACGCGCCTCCTACAATGAGCAGTTCTTC. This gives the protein CASSLEPRASYNEQFF.

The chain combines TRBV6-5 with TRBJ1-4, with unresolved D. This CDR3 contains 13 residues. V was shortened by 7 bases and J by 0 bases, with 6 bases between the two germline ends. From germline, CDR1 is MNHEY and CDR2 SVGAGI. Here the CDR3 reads CASTGTTNEKLFF. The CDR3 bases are TGTGCCAGCACCGGTACAACTAATGAAAAACTGTTTTTT.